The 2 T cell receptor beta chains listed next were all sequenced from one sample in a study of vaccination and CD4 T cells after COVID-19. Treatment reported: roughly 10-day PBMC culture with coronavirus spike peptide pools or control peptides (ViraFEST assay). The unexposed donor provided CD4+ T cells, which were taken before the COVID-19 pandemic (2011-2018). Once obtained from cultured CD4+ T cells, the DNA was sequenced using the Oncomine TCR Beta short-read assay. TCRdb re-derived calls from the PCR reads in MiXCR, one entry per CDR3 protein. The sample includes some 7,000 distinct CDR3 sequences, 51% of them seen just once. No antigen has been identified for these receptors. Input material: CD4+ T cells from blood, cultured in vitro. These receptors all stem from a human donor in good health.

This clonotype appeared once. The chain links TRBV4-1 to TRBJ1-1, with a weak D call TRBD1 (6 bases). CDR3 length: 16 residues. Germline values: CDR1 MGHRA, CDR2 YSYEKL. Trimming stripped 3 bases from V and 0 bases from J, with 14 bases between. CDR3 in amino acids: CASSHRTDYMNTEAFF. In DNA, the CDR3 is TGCGCCAGCAGCCATCGGACAGACTACATGAACACTGAAGCTTTCTTT.

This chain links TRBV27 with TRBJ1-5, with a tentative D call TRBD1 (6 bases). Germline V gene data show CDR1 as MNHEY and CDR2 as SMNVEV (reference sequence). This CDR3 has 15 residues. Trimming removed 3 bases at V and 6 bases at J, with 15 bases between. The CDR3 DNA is TGTGCCAGCAGTTTGAGGGGGGCGAATCGTCAGCCCCAGCATTTT. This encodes CASSLRGANRQPQHF.